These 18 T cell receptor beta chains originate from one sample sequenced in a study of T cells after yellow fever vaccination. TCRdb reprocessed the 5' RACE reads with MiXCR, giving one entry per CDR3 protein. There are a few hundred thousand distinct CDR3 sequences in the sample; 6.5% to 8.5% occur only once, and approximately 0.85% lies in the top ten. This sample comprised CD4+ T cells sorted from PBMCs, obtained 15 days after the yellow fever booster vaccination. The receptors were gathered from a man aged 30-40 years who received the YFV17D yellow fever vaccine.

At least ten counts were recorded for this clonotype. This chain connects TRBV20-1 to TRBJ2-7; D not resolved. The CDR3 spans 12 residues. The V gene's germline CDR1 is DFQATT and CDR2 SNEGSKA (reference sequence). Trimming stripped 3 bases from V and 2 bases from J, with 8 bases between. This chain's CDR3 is CSASGDAYEQYF. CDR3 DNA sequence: TGCAGTGCTAGCGGCGACGCCTACGAGCAGTACTTC.

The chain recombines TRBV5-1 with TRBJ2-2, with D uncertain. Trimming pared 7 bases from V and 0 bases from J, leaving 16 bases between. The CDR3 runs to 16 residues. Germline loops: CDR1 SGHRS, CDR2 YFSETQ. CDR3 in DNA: TGCGCCAGCCTCCTTGGAGCGTACGCGAACACCGGGGAGCTGTTTTTT. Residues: CASLLGAYANTGELFF.

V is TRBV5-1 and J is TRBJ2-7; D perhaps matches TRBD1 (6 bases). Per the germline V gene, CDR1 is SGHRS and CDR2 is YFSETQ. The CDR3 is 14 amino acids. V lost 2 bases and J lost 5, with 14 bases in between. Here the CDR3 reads CASSFNRETNEQYF. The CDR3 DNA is TGCGCCAGCAGCTTCAACAGGGAAACAAACGAGCAGTACTTC.

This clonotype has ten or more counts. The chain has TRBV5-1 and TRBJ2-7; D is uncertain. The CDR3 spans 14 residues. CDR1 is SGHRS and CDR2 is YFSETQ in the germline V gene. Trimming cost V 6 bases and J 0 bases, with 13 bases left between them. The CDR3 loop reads CASKVASASYEQYF. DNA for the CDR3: TGCGCCAGCAAAGTTGCCTCGGCCTCCTACGAGCAGTACTTC.

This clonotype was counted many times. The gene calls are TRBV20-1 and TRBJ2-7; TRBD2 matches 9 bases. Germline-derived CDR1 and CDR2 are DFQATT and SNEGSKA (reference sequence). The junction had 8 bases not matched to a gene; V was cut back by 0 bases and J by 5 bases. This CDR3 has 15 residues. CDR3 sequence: CSARDRASGMDEQYF. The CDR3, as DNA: TGCAGTGCTAGAGATAGAGCTAGCGGGATGGACGAGCAGTACTTC.

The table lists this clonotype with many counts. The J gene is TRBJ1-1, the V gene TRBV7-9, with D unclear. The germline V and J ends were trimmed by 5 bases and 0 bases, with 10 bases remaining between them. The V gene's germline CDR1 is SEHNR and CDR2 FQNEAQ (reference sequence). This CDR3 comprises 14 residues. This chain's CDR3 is CASSIHLMNTEAFF. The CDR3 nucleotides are TGTGCCAGCAGCATCCACCTCATGAACACTGAAGCTTTCTTT.

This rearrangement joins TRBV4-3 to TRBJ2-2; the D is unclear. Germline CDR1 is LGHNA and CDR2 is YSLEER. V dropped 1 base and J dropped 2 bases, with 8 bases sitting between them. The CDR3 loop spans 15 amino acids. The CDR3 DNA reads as TGCGCCAGCAGCCAAGGTAGCCTCAACACCGGGGAGCTGTTTTTT. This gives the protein CASSQGSLNTGELFF.

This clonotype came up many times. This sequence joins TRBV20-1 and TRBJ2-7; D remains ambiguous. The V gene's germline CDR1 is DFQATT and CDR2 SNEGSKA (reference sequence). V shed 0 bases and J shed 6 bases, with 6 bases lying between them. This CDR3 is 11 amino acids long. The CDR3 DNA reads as TGCAGTGCTAGAGACGACGGCGAGCAGTACTTC. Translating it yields CSARDDGEQYF.

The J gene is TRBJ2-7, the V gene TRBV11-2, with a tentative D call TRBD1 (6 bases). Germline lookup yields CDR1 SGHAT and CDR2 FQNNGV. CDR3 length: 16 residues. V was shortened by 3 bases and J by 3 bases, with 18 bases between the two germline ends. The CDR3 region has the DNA TGTGCCAGCAGCTTGAACCGGTGGGACACCTACTACGAGCAGTACTTC. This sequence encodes CASSLNRWDTYYEQYF.

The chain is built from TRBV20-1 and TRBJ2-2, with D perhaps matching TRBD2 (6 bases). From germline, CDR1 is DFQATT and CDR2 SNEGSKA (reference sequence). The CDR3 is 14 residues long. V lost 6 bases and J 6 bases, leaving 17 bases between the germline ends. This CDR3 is CSAVKSGVAGELFF. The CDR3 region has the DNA TGCAGTGCCGTAAAGTCGGGGGTTGCCGGGGAGCTGTTTTTT.

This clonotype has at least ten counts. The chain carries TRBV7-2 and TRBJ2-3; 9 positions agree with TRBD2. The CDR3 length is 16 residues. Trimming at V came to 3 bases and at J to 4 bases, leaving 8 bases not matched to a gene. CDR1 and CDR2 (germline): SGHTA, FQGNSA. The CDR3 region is CASSLNGGRGSDTQYF. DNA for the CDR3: TGTGCCAGCAGCTTGAACGGCGGGAGGGGGTCAGATACGCAGTATTTT.

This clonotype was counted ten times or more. This CDR3 is CSVGTDGYTF. DNA for the CDR3: TGCAGCGTTGGTACAGACGGCTACACCTTC. The chain couples TRBV29-1 to TRBJ1-2; the D is unclear. This CDR3 spans 10 amino acids. Germline lookup yields CDR1 SQVTM and CDR2 ANQGSEA. Trimming removed 4 bases at V and 8 bases at J, with 8 bases between.

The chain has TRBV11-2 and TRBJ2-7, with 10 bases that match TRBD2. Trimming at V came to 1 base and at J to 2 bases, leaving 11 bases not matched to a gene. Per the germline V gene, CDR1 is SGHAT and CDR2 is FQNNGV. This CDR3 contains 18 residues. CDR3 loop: CASSLVQLAGSRPYEQYF. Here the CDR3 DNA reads TGTGCCAGCAGCTTAGTTCAACTAGCGGGGTCCAGACCCTACGAGCAGTACTTC.

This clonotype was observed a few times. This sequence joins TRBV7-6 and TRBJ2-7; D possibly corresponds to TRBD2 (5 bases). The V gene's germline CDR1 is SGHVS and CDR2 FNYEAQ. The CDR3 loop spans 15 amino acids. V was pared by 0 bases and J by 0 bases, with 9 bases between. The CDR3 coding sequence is TGTGCCAGCAGCTTAGCCGGGGATAGCTCCTACGAGCAGTACTTC. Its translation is CASSLAGDSSYEQYF.

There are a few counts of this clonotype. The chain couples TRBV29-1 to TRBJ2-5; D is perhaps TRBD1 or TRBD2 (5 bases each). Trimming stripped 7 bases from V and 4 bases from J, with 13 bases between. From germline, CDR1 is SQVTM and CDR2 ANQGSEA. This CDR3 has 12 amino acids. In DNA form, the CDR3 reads TGCAGCGGGGGAATGAGGGGAGAGACCCAGTACTTC. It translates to CSGGMRGETQYF.

CDR3 in amino acids: CASSLKGRVGGYTF. The CDR3 bases are TGTGCCAGCAGTTTGAAGGGCAGGGTAGGGGGCTACACCTTC. This chain joins TRBV12-3 or TRBV12-4 and TRBJ1-2, with D perhaps matching TRBD1 (5 bases). V lost 3 bases and J lost 8, with 16 bases in between. This CDR3 region has 14 residues.

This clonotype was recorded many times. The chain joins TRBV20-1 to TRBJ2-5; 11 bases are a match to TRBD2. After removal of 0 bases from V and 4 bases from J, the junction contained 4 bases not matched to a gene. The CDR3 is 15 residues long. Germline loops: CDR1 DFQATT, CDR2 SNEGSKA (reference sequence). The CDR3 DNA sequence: TGCAGTGCTAGAGATCAGACTAGCGGGATAGAGACCCAGTACTTC. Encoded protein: CSARDQTSGIETQYF.

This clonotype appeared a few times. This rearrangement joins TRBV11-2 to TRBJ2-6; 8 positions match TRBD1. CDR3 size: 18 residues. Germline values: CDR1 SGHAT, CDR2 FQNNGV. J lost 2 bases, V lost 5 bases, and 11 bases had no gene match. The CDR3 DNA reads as TGTGCCAGCAGCCCCCCGGTGACAGGGGTGGCTGGGGCCAACGTCCTGACTTTC. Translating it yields CASSPPVTGVAGANVLTF. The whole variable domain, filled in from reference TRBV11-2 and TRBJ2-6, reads EAGVAQSPRYKIIEKRQSVAFWCNPISGHATLYWYQQILGQGPKLLIQFQNNGVVDDSQLPKDRFSAERLKGVDSTLKIQPAKLEDSAVYLCASSPPVTGVAGANVLTFGAGSRLTVL.